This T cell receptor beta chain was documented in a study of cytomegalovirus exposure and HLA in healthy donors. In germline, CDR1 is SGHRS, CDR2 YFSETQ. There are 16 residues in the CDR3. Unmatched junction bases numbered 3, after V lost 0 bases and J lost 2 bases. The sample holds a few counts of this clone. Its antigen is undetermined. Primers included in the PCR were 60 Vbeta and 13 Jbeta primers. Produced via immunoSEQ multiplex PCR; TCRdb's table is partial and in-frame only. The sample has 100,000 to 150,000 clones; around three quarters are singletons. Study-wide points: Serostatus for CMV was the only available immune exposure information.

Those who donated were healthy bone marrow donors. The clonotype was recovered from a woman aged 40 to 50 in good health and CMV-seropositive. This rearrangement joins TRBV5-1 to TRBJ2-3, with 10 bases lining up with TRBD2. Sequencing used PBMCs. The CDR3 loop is CASSLASGRSTDTQYF. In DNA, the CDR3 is TGCGCCAGCAGCTTGGCTAGCGGGAGATCCACAGATACGCAGTATTTT.